These T cell receptor beta chains were read from a single sample in a study of OX40 agonist ivuxolimab in advanced cancers. Measured with immunoSEQ multiplex PCR; TCRdb has only the in-frame clones, and not every one. Of 55,000 to 65,000 clones in the sample, about 91% were seen once. Sequences were derived from CD4+ or CD8+ T cells sorted from blood, sampled in a trial of the OX40 agonist ivuxolimab. All receptors derive from an adult with an advanced solid tumor such as melanoma, head and neck, liver or kidney cancer. Each CDR3 is given with its conserved first and last residue. Size values are once, few and many counts, or a class for expanded clones, and some rows have none.

V gene	J gene	clone size	CDR3 protein
TRBV7-9	TRBJ1-6	NA	CASSPSGGYNSPLHF
TRBV9	TRBJ1-3	NA	CASSARDSSSGNTIYF
TRBV11-2	TRBJ2-3	NA	CASSFGTGATDTQYF
TRBV5-1	TRBJ2-5	NA	CASSGAGETQYF
TRBV7-2	TRBJ2-1	few	CASSRGGRGQDEQFF
TRBV4-1	TRBJ1-5	NA	CASSQKSTGTDYQPQHF
TRBV18	TRBJ2-7	NA	CASSPGTASYEQYF
TRBV7-2	TRBJ1-2	NA	CASSLTIEGGGYTF
TRBV7-2	TRBJ2-2	NA	CASSRTRTNTGELFF
TRBV12-5	TRBJ2-1	NA	CASGVGLAGGNEQFF
TRBV11-2	TRBJ2-7	NA	CASSSPPPLTRDEQYF
TRBV7-9	TRBJ2-2	once	CASSLGGYGELFF
TRBV19	TRBJ1-2	once	CASSIDWRDHANYGYTF
TRBV6-1	TRBJ1-2	NA	CASSEAGQGPYGYTF
TRBV30	TRBJ2-7	NA	CAWSVQGYEQYF
TRBV7-7	TRBJ2-4	NA	CASSQAVGGQAKNIQYF
TRBV7-2	TRBJ2-5	NA	CASSFKNQGQETQYF
TRBV11-2	TRBJ2-1	NA	CASSSGAGPYNEQFF
TRBV29-1	TRBJ2-2	NA	CSVASDPGELFF
TRBV7-9	TRBJ1-1	NA	CASSSYYEAFF
TRBV5-1	TRBJ2-7	NA	CASSLDRVWDF
TRBV6-1	TRBJ2-2	NA	CASRGQGGSTGELFF
TRBV19	TRBJ2-7	NA	CASSISSTYEQYF
TRBV19	TRBJ2-3	once	CASSPRETSTDTQYF
TRBV5-1	TRBJ1-1	NA	CASSPLGGTNTEAFF
TRBV20-1	TRBJ2-1	NA	CSARTSGEQFF
TRBV4-2	TRBJ2-3	NA	CASSQDIAVAGADTQYF
TRBV29-1	TRBJ2-7	NA	CSVGRGEQYF
TRBV7-9	TRBJ2-1	NA	CASSLEFRNNEQFF
TRBV27	TRBJ2-3	NA	CASSLFSGRSTDTQYF
TRBV5-4	TRBJ2-2	NA	CASSPDSRGTGELFF
TRBV5-1	TRBJ2-1	NA	CASSLSSGRVYEQFF
TRBV11-2	TRBJ1-3	once	CASSIRQVSGNTIYF
TRBV19	TRBJ1-1	NA	CASRDRINTEAFF
TRBV30	TRBJ1-4	NA	CAWSVGTPNEKLFF
TRBV6-5	TRBJ2-3	NA	CASSYGATFTDTQYF
TRBV6-7	TRBJ1-1	NA	CASRRTRSTEAFF
TRBV5-6	TRBJ2-4	NA	CASSARERVAKNIQYF
TRBV10-3	TRBJ1-5	NA	CAISEQVGGSNQPQHF
TRBV25-1	TRBJ2-1	NA	CASSDMGQEQFF
TRBV5-1	TRBJ2-1	NA	CASSHTSKDHNEQFF
TRBV9	TRBJ2-3	once	CASSVAYGRDITDTQYF
TRBV4-2	TRBJ2-3	NA	CASSLNSYGTDTQYF
TRBV27	TRBJ1-1	NA	CASSLEVNTEAFF